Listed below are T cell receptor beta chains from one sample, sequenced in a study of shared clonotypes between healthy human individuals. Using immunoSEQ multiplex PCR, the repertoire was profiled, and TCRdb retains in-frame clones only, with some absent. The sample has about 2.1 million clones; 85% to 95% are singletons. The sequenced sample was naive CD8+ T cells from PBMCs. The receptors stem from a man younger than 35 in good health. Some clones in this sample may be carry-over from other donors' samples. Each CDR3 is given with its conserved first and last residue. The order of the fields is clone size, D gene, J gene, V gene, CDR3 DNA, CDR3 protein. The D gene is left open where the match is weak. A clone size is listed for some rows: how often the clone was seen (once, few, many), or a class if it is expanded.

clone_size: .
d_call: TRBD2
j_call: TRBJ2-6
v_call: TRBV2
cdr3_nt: TGTGCCACCCCGCGGGGGAGCGCGGGGGCCAACGTCCTGACTTTC
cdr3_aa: CATPRGSAGANVLTF

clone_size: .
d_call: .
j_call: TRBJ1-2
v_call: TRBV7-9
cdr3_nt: TGTGCCAGCAGAACATGGCAGGGAGATGGCTACACCTTC
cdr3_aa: CASRTWQGDGYTF

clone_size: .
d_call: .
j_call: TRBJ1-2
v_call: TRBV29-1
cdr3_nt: TGCAGCGTTGTCACGGGGGAAGTGGATGGCTACACCTTC
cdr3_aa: CSVVTGEVDGYTF

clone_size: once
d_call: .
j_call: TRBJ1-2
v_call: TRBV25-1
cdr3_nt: TGTGCCAGCAGTGAAAACTATGGCTACACCTTC
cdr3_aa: CASSENYGYTF

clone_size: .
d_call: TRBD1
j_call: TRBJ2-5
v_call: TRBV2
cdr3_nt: TGTGCCAGCATCATTTACAGGGGAAAAGAGACCCAGTACTTC
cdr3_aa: CASIIYRGKETQYF

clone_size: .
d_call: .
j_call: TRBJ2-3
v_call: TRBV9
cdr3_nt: TGTGCCAGCAGCGTGGGGGTAGGCACAGATACGCAGTATTTT
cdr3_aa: CASSVGVGTDTQYF

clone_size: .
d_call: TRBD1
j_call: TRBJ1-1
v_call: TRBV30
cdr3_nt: TGTGCCTGGAGTGTACAGGGGAGGGCCACTGAAGCTTTCTTT
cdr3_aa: CAWSVQGRATEAFF

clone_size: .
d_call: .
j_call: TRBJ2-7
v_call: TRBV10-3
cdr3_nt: TGTGCCATCAGTGAGTCTGGGGAGAACACCTACGAGCAGTACTTC
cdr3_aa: CAISESGENTYEQYF

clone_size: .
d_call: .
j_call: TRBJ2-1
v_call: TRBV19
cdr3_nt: TGTGCCAGTAGTATCTACGGTTATTCCTACAATGAGCAGTTCTTC
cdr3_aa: CASSIYGYSYNEQFF

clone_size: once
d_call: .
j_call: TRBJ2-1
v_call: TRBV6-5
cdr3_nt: TGTGCCAGTAATCGTGCGGGAAACATCCACAATGAGCAGTTCTTC
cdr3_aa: CASNRAGNIHNEQFF

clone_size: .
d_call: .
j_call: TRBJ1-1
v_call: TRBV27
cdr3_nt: TGTGCCAGCAGTTTATACGGGAGTGTGAACACTGAAGCTTTCTTT
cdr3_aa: CASSLYGSVNTEAFF

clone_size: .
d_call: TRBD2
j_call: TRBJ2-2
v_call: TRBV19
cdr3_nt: TGTGCCAGCTCTCCGGGAGGAGGTTATACCGGGGAGCTGTTTTTT
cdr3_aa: CASSPGGGYTGELFF

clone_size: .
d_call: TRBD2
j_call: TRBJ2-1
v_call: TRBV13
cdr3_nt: TGTGCCAGCAGCTTAGGAACTAGCGGGAGGTTGGATGAGCAGTTCTTC
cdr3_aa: CASSLGTSGRLDEQFF

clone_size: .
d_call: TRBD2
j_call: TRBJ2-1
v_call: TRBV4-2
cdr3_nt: TGTGCCAGCAGCCAAGATTATCTTGGACTAGCGGGAGTTGAGCAGTTCTTC
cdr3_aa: CASSQDYLGLAGVEQFF

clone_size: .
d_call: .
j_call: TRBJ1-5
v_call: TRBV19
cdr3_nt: TGTGCCAGTAGTATGGTTTTTCTTGGGCCCCAGCATTTT
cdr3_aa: CASSMVFLGPQHF

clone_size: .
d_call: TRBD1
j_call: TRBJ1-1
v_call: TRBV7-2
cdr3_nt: TGTGCCAGCAGCTCCCCCCAAAGGGGGCTGGTCCCCGTGGCTTTCTTT
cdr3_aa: CASSSPQRGLVPVAFF

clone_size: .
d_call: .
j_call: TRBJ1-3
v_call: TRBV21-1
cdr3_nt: TGTGCCAGCAGCAAAGAAGAAGGCCCGGGTAATATCGCCATATATTTT
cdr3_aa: CASSKEEGPGNIAIYF

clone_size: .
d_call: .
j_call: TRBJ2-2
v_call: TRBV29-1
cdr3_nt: TGCAGCGTTCTGGGGTGGAACGGGGAGCTGTTTTTT
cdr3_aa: CSVLGWNGELFF

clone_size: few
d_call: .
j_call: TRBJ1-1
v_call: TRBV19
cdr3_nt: TGTGCCAGTATGGGGGGCGTGAACACTGAAGCTTTCTTT
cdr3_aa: CASMGGVNTEAFF

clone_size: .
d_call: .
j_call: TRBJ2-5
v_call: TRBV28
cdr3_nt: TGTGCCAGCAGGGGTTGGGGGGATCAAGAGACCCAGTACTTC
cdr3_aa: CASRGWGDQETQYF

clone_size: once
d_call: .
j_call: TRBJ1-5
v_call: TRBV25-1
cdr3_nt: TGTGCCAGCAGTGAATCTACAGGGAGGCCCAATCAGCCCCAGCATTTT
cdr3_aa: CASSESTGRPNQPQHF

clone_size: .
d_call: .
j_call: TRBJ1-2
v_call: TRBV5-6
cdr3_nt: TGTGCCAGCAGCCCGGGACGAACTCACTATGGCTACACCTTC
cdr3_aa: CASSPGRTHYGYTF

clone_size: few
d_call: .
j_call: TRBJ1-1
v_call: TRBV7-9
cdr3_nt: TGTGCCAGCAGCTTTGATCCGGGGGTATGGACTGAAGCTTTCTTT
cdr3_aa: CASSFDPGVWTEAFF

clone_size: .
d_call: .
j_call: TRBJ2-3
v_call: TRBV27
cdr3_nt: TGTGCCAGCAGTTTAGTTCCCGGGGGCACCTCCACAGATACGCAGTATTTT
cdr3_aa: CASSLVPGGTSTDTQYF

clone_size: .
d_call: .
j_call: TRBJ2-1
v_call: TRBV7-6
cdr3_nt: TGTGCCAGCAGGGAAAACGGGGATGTCTCCTACAATGAGCAGTTCTTC
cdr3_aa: CASRENGDVSYNEQFF

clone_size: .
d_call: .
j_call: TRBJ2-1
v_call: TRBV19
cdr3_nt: TGTGCCAGTAGTCTCGGGGGCTGGGAGCAGTTCTTC
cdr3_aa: CASSLGGWEQFF

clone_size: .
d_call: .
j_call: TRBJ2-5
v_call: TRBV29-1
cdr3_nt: TGCAGCGCCCTGGGGGGTGAGACCCAGTACTTC
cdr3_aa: CSALGGETQYF

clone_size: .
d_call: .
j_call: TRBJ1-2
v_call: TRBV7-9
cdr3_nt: TGTGCCAGCAGCCCACCCCTAGGGAGTTCTGGCTACACCTTC
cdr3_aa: CASSPPLGSSGYTF

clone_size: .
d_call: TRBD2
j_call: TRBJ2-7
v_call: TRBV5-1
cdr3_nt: TGCGCCAGCAGCTCGGTCGGGGGGGCGGCTACCTACGAGCAGTACTTC
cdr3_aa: CASSSVGGAATYEQYF

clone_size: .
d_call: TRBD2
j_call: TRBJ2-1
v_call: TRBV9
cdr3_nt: TGTGCCAGCAGCGTGGAGGGAGGGGAATACAATGAGCAGTTCTTC
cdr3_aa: CASSVEGGEYNEQFF

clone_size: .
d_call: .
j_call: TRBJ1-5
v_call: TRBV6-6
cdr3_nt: TGTGCCAGCAGTTACGAGGGGGGGAATAGCAATCAGCCCCAGCATTTT
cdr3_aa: CASSYEGGNSNQPQHF

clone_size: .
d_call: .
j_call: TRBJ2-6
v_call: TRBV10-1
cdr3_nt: TGCGCCAGCAGTGAAGCCCTCCTGAGGGGAACTGGGGCCAACGTCCTGACTTTC
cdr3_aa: CASSEALLRGTGANVLTF

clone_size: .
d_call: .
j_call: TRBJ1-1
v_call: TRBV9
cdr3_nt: TGTGCCAGCAGCGTAGTGGCGACTACCCCTGAAGCTTTCTTT
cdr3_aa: CASSVVATTPEAFF

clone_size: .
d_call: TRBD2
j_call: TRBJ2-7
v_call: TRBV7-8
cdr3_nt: TGTGCCAGCAGCGACAGGACTAGCGGGACGAGAGAGCAGTACTTC
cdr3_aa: CASSDRTSGTREQYF

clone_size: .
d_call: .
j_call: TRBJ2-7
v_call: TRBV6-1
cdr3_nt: TGTGCCAGCAGTGAATATGCGGGCGGGCTCTACGAGCAGTACTTC
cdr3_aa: CASSEYAGGLYEQYF

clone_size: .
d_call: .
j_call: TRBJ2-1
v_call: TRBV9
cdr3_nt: TGTGCCAGCAGCGTAGGGTCTAGCACTCATGAGCAGTTCTTC
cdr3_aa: CASSVGSSTHEQFF

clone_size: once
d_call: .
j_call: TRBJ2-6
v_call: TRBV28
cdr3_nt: TGTGCCAGCAGTTCAAGGGGCTTCTCTGGGGCCAACGTCCTGACTTTC
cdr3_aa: CASSSRGFSGANVLTF

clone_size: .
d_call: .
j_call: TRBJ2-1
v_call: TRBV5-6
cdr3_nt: TGTGCCAGCAGCTTGAACCTAGTAAGTGGGCAGTTCTTC
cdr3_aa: CASSLNLVSGQFF

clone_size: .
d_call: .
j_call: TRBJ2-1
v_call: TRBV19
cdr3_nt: TGTGCCAGTAGTATTATGAATGAGCAGTTCTTC
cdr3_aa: CASSIMNEQFF

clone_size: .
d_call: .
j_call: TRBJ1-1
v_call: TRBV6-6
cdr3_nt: TGTGCCAGTAGCAGGGGTTTGAACACTGAAGCTTTCTTT
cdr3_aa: CASSRGLNTEAFF